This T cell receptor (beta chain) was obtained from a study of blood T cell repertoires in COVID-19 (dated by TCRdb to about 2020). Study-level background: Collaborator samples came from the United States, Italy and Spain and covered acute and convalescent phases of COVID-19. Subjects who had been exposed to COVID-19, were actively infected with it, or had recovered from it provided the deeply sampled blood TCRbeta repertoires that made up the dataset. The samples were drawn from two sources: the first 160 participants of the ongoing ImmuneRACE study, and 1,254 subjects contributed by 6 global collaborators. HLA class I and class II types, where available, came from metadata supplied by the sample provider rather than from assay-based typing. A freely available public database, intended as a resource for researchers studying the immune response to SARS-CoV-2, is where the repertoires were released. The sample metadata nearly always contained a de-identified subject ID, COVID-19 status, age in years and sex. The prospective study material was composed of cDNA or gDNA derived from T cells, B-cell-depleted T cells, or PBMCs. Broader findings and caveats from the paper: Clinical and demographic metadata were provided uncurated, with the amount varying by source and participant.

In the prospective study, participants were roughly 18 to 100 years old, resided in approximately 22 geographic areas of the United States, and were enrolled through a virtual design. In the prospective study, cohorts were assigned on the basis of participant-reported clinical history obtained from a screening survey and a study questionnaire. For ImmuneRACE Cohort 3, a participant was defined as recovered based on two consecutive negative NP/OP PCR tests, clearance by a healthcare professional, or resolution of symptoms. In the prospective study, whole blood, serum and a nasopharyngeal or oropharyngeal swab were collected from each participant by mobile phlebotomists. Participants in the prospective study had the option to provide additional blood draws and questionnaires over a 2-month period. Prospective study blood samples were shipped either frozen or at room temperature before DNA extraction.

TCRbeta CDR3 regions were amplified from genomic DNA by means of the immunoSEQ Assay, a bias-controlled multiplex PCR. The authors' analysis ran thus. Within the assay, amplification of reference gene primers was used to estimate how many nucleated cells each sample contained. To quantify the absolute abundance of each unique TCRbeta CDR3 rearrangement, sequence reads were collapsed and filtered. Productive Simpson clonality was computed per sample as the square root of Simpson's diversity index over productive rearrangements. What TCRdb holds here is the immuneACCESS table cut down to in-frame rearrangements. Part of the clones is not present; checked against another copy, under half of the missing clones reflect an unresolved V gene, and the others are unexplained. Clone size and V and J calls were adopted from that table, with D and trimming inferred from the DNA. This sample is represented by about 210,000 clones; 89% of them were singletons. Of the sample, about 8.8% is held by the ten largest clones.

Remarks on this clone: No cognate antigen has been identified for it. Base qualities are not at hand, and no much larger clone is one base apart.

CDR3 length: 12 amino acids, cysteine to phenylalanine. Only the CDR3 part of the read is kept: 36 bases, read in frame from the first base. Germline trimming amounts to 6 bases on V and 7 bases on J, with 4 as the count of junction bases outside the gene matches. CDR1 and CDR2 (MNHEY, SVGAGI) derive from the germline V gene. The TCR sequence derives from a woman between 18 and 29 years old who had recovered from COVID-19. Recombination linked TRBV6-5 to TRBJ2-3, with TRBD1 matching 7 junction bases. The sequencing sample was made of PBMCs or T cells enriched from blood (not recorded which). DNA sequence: TGTGCCAGCAGCAGGGACAGCTATACGCAGTATTTT. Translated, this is CASSRDSYTQYF.